Here is one T cell receptor (beta chain) with its context. Germline V lookup: CDR1 ENHRY, CDR2 SYGVKD. Trimming took off 11 bases at V and 4 bases at J, with 20 bases between the two ends. The CDR3 has 14 amino acids. Profiled with immunoSEQ multiplex PCR; TCRdb holds only in-frame clones, not every one. This sample carries fewer than 70,000 clones, around 93% of them seen once, and the ten largest clones take around 2.5%. The data stem from a study of T cell changes during pregnancy in multiple sclerosis. This specimen consisted of peripheral blood, obtained in the second trimester of pregnancy. The receptor was isolated from a female donor in good health, enrolled as a control in a pregnancy study. The rearrangement uses TRBV10-3 and TRBJ1-2; D is ambiguous. As DNA, the CDR3 is TGTGCCTCCATGGGCGGGCAACTCGGCTATGGCTACACCTTC. The encoded protein is CASMGGQLGYGYTF.